A single sample gave rise to the 25 T cell receptor beta chains below, sequenced in a study of blood T cell repertoires in COVID-19. Some clones are missing from TCRdb's copy, which holds only in-frame ones; the method was immunoSEQ multiplex PCR. This table has about 97,000 clones, 90% appearing once. Sequenced input: peripheral blood. The receptors shown here come from a man aged 55 to 70 with acute or convalescent COVID-19.

The rearrangement uses TRBV27 and TRBJ1-2, with TRBD1 identical over 8 bases. CDR1 MNHEY and CDR2 SMNVEV come from the germline V gene (reference sequence). The CDR3 contains 14 residues. V shed 5 bases and J 7 bases; nucleotides not matched to a gene: 9. The CDR3 DNA is TGTGCCAGCAGTACTAACCAGGGGGCGTTTGGCTACACCTTC. It encodes CASSTNQGAFGYTF.

The chain recombines TRBV6-5 with TRBJ1-1; D might be TRBD1 (6 bases). CDR1 and CDR2 (germline): MNHEY, SVGAGI. V was cut by 11 bases and J by 2 bases, with 9 bases left in between. This CDR3 contains 11 residues. The CDR3 protein is CASRGNTEAFF. CDR3 DNA: TGTGCCTCCAGGGGCAACACTGAAGCTTTCTTT.

The rearrangement uses TRBV3-1 (or the pseudogene TRBV3-2) and TRBJ1-1, with 9 bases identical to TRBD1. After removal of 1 base from V and 11 bases from J, the junction contained 5 bases not matched to a gene. CDR1 LGHDT and CDR2 YNNKEL come from the germline V gene (reference sequence). This CDR3 comprises 13 residues. CDR3 amino acids: CASSQGNRGLAFF. The CDR3 DNA reads as TGTGCCAGCAGCCAAGGCAACAGGGGGCTGGCTTTCTTT.

This clone was seen repeatedly, ten times or more. The chain joins TRBV7-9 to TRBJ1-3, with D maybe TRBD1 (5 bases). CDR3 size: 16 residues. Germline CDR1 and CDR2: SEHNR and FQNEAQ (reference sequence). V lost 0 bases and J 0 bases, leaving 9 bases between the germline ends. As DNA, the CDR3 is TGTGCCAGCAGCTTAGCCAGACAGTTCTCTGGAAACACCATATATTTT. Its translation is CASSLARQFSGNTIYF.

The chain employs TRBV5-1 and TRBJ2-4; 7 nucleotides line up with TRBD1. Germline assignment: CDR1 SGHRS and CDR2 YFSETQ. The CDR3 covers 17 residues. With 0 bases clipped from V and 6 bases from J, the junction kept 12 bases outside the gene matches. The CDR3 DNA follows: TGCGCCAGCAGCTTGGGGCAGACAGGGAGAAAGGGAAACATTCAGTACTTC. It specifies CASSLGQTGRKGNIQYF. Complete variable domain (other parts from reference TRBV5-1 and TRBJ2-4): KAGVTQTPRYLIKTRGQQVTLSCSPISGHRSVSWYQQTPGQGLQFLFEYFSETQRNKGNFPGRFSGRQFSNSRSEMNVSTLELGDSALYLCASSLGQTGRKGNIQYFGAGTRLSVL.

The chain recombines TRBV10-1 with TRBJ2-5; D not resolved. V lost 1 base and J 7 bases, leaving 10 bases between the germline ends. The CDR3 extends over 13 amino acids. From germline, CDR1 is WNHNN and CDR2 SYGVQD (reference sequence). The CDR3 protein is CASSELTFGTQYF. The CDR3 nucleotides read TGCGCCAGCAGTGAGTTAACTTTCGGGACCCAGTACTTC.

The chain couples TRBV18 to TRBJ2-7; 7 nucleotides align to TRBD1. CDR1 and CDR2 (germline): KGHSH, LQKENI. The CDR3 runs to 12 residues. The J segment lost 4 bases and the V segment lost 5 bases, leaving 2 bases of the junction unmatched. Written as DNA, the CDR3 is TGTGCCAGCTCAGTGGACAGGTACGAGCAGTACGTC. This sequence encodes CASSVDRYEQYV.

This sequence joins TRBV5-5 and TRBJ1-5, with no clear D. This CDR3 has 13 residues. Per the germline V gene, CDR1 is SGHKS and CDR2 is YYEKEE (reference sequence). Trimming shortened V by 4 bases and J by 6 bases, and 11 bases separated the two germline ends. The CDR3 is CASSPGVVQPQHF. For the CDR3, the DNA is TGTGCCAGCAGCCCCGGGGTGGTTCAGCCCCAGCATTTT.

J is TRBJ1-2 and V is TRBV29-1; D gene uncertain. Germline V gene sequence: CDR1 SQVTM, CDR2 ANQGSEA. The CDR3 consists of 14 residues. Trimming removed 6 bases at V and 4 bases at J, with 18 bases between. The CDR3 spells CSVPVGTATYGYTF. DNA of the CDR3: TGCAGCGTCCCCGTTGGTACAGCCACCTATGGCTACACCTTC.

This clone was observed a few times. The V call is TRBV2, the J call TRBJ1-5, with D tentatively TRBD1 (5 bases). Trimming pared 6 bases from V and 7 bases from J, leaving 16 bases between. Germline lookup yields CDR1 SNHLY and CDR2 FYNNEI. CDR3 length: 14 residues. CDR3 nucleotides: TGTGCCAGCAGGGGGCCGGGTGGCCTACAGCCCCAGCATTTT. Its translation is CASRGPGGLQPQHF. The entire variable domain, with the rest obtained from reference TRBV2 and TRBJ1-5, is as follows: EPEVTQTPSHQVTQMGQEVILRCVPISNHLYFYWYRQILGQKVEFLVSFYNNEISEKSEIFDDQFSVERPDGSNFTLKIRSTKLEDSAMYFCASRGPGGLQPQHFGDGTRLSIL.

The chain carries TRBV6-4 and TRBJ2-3; the match to TRBD2 covers 7 bases. The CDR3 runs 20 residues. Per the germline V gene, CDR1 is MRHNA and CDR2 is SNTAGT. V lost 3 bases to trimming and J lost 0 bases; unmatched junction nucleotides: 18. The CDR3 loop is CASSDGTWGGNDPSTDTQYF. The CDR3 coding sequence is TGTGCCAGCAGTGATGGTACGTGGGGGGGGAACGATCCGAGCACAGATACGCAGTATTTT.

V gene TRBV5-1 combines with J gene TRBJ2-4; 7 positions agree with TRBD1. There are 17 residues in the CDR3. Germline V gives CDR1 SGHRS, CDR2 YFSETQ. Unmatched junction bases numbered 7, after V lost 0 bases and J lost 1 base. CDR3: CASSLGTGDVAKNIQYF. The CDR3, as DNA: TGCGCCAGCAGCTTGGGTACAGGGGATGTGGCCAAAAACATTCAGTACTTC. The full variable domain, rest sourced from reference TRBV5-1 and TRBJ2-4, is KAGVTQTPRYLIKTRGQQVTLSCSPISGHRSVSWYQQTPGQGLQFLFEYFSETQRNKGNFPGRFSGRQFSNSRSEMNVSTLELGDSALYLCASSLGTGDVAKNIQYFGAGTRLSVL.

This clone showed up just a few times. The rearrangement joins TRBV3-1 (or the pseudogene TRBV3-2) to TRBJ1-1, with D possibly matching TRBD1 (5 bases). Trimming stripped 2 bases from V and 5 bases from J, with 12 bases between. The CDR3 consists of 14 residues. Germline lookup yields CDR1 LGHDT and CDR2 YNNKEL (reference sequence). CDR3 sequence (DNA): TGTGCCAGCAGCCAATCCACAGGAAGGACTGAAGCTTTCTTT. Its translation: CASSQSTGRTEAFF.

This sequence joins TRBV5-6 and TRBJ1-6; 8 bases map to TRBD1. Germline assignment: CDR1 SGHDT and CDR2 YYEEEE. The CDR3 sequence is 16 residues long. V lost 4 bases and J lost 2; bases outside the gene matches: 5. This CDR3 is CASSPGQGTYNSPLHF. The CDR3, as DNA: TGTGCCAGCAGCCCTGGACAGGGTACCTATAATTCACCCCTCCACTTT. Combining the CDR3 with reference TRBV5-6 and TRBJ1-6 gives the whole variable domain DAGVTQSPTHLIKTRGQQVTLRCSPKSGHDTVSWYQQALGQGPQFIFQYYEEEERQRGNFPDRFSGHQFPNYSSELNVNALLLGDSALYLCASSPGQGTYNSPLHFGNGTRLTVT.

The V gene is TRBV27, the J gene TRBJ2-7, with D possibly matching TRBD1 (5 bases). From germline, CDR1 is MNHEY and CDR2 SMNVEV (reference sequence). Trimming stripped 6 bases from V and 2 bases from J, with 11 bases between. The CDR3 is made up of 13 amino acids. CDR3 loop: CASRRQGAYEQYF. CDR3 DNA: TGTGCCAGCAGACGCCAGGGCGCCTACGAGCAGTACTTC.

The genes are TRBV19 and TRBJ2-4; 8 bases match TRBD2. V was clipped by 5 bases and J by 1 base; unmatched bases: 7. CDR1 LNHDA and CDR2 SQIVND come from the germline V gene (reference sequence). The CDR3 spans 16 residues. The CDR3 loop reads CASSPETSAAKNIQYF. Here the CDR3 DNA reads TGTGCCAGTAGTCCCGAGACTAGCGCGGCCAAAAACATTCAGTACTTC.

As for this clone: The germline gene is not matched at one end of the junction; a read error may be the cause. J is TRBJ1-4 and V is TRBV7-9, with 10 bases fitting TRBD1. This CDR3 is 12 amino acids long. Germline V lookup: CDR1 SEHNR, CDR2 FQNEAQ (reference sequence). CDR3 nucleotides: TGTGCCAGCAGCAAACGACAGGGGGCGACCCTTTTT. The encoded protein is CASSKRQGATLF. Full variable domain (missing parts from reference TRBV7-9 and TRBJ1-4): DTGVSQNPRHKITKRGQNVTFRCDPISEHNRLYWYRQTLGQGPEFLTYFQNEAQLEKSRLLSDRFSAERPKGSFSTLEIQRTEQGDSAMYLCASSKRQGATLFGSGTQLSVL.

This sequence joins TRBV6-5 and TRBJ2-7; D may be TRBD2 (6 bases). CDR1 and CDR2 (germline): MNHEY, SVGAGI. Between the trimmed V and J ends, which lost 6 bases and 2 bases, there was a span of 11 bases. There are 13 residues in the CDR3. The CDR3 DNA is TGTGCCAGCAGGGGTGCGGGAACCTACGAGCAGTACTTC. This encodes CASRGAGTYEQYF.

The rearrangement uses TRBV6-5 and TRBJ1-1, with D perhaps matching TRBD1 (6 bases). V was pared by 6 bases and J by 3 bases, with 14 bases between. The V gene's germline CDR1 is MNHEY and CDR2 SVGAGI. This CDR3 contains 14 residues. Here the CDR3 DNA reads TGTGCCAGCAGACCGGACAGAAAATACACTGAAGCTTTCTTT. Translating it yields CASRPDRKYTEAFF.

This clone was counted a single time. The chain carries TRBV3-1 (or the pseudogene TRBV3-2) and TRBJ1-1, with no clear D. Trimming removed 2 bases from V and 0 bases from J, with 10 bases in between. The length of the CDR3 is 15 residues. CDR1 and CDR2 (germline): LGHDT, YNNKEL (reference sequence). CDR3 amino acids: CASSQSPGLNTEAFF. The CDR3 region has the DNA TGTGCCAGCAGCCAAAGCCCAGGCTTGAACACTGAAGCTTTCTTT.

The genes are TRBV11-3 and TRBJ1-6; no firm D call. Trimming pared 1 base from V and 7 bases from J, leaving 5 bases between. This CDR3 spans 13 amino acids. The germline gives CDR1 SGHNT, CDR2 YENEEA. The DNA of the CDR3 is TGTGCCAGCAGCTTAGCTCGGAATTCACCCCTCCACTTT. It encodes CASSLARNSPLHF.

J is TRBJ2-1 and V is TRBV3-1 (or the pseudogene TRBV3-2); D is possibly TRBD1 (6 bases). V was clipped by 0 bases and J by 10 bases, with 28 bases between them. This CDR3 spans 19 amino acids. In germline, CDR1 is LGHDT, CDR2 YNNKEL (reference sequence). The CDR3, as DNA: TGTGCCAGCAGCCAAGATGGTCTCGGCAGGGGCCCGGGGTATTGGGAGCAGTTCTTC. Translated: CASSQDGLGRGPGYWEQFF.

The J gene is TRBJ2-2, the V gene TRBV19, with D possibly TRBD2 on 6 matching bases. The CDR3 spans 13 residues. V was clipped by 6 bases and J by 5 bases, with 10 bases between them. Germline V lookup: CDR1 LNHDA, CDR2 SQIVND (reference sequence). CDR3 DNA sequence: TGTGCCAGTAGAGCACTAGCAACCGGGGAGCTGTTTTTT. It yields the protein CASRALATGELFF. Complete variable domain (other parts from reference TRBV19 and TRBJ2-2): DGGITQSPKYLFRKEGQNVTLSCEQNLNHDAMYWYRQDPGQGLRLIYYSQIVNDFQKGDIAEGYSVSREKKESFPLTVTSAQKNPTAFYLCASRALATGELFFGEGSRLTVL.

The chain links TRBV30 to TRBJ1-2; TRBD1 agrees at 7 bases. The V gene's germline CDR1 is GTSNPN and CDR2 SVGIG (reference sequence). V dropped 2 bases and J dropped 4; count of bases not matched to a gene: 7. The CDR3 is 14 residues long. CDR3 bases: TGTGCCTGGAGTCCATGGGACAGTTCCTATGGCTACACCTTC. Encoded protein: CAWSPWDSSYGYTF.

The chain has TRBV27 and TRBJ1-5, with no clear D. Trimming left V 2 bases short and J 7 bases short, with 9 bases between. Germline CDR1 and CDR2: MNHEY and SMNVEV (reference sequence). CDR3 size: 13 residues. The CDR3 reads CASSLTVSQPQHF. CDR3 sequence (DNA): TGTGCCAGCAGTTTAACAGTGTCCCAGCCCCAGCATTTT.